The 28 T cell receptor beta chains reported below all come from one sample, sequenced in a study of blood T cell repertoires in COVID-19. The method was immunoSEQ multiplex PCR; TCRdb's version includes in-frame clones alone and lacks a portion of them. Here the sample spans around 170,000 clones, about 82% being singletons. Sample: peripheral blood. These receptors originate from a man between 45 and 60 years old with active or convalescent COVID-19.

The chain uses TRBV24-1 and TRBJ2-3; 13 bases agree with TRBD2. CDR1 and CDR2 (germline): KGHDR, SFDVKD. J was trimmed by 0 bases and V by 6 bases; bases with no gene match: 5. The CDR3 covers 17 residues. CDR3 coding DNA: TGTGCCACCAGTAAGACTAGCGGGGGGTCTAGCACAGATACGCAGTATTTT. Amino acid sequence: CATSKTSGGSSTDTQYF.

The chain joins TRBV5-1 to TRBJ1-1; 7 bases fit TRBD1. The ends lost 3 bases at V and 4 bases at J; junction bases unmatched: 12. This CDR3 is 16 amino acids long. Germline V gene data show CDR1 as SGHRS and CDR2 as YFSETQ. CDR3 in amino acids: CASSYGTGAGGTEAFF. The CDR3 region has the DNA TGCGCCAGCAGCTACGGAACAGGGGCGGGGGGCACTGAAGCTTTCTTT.

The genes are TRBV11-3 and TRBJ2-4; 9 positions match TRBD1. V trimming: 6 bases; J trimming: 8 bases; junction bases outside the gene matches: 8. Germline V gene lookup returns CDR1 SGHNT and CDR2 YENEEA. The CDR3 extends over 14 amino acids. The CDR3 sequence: CASSLTGGSDIQYF. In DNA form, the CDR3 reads TGTGCCAGCAGTTTAACAGGGGGCTCGGACATTCAGTACTTC.

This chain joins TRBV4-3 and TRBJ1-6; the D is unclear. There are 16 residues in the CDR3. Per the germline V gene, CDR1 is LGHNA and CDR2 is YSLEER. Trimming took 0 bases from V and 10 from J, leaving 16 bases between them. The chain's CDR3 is CASSQDHAGGGSPLHF. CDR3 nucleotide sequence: TGCGCCAGCAGCCAAGATCACGCGGGAGGTGGGTCACCCCTCCACTTT.

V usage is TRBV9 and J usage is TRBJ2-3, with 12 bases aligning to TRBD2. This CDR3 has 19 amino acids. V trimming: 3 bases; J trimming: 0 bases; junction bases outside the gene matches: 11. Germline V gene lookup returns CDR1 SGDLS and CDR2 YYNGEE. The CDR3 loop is CASSGGWPSGRESTDTQYF. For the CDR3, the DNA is TGTGCCAGCAGCGGGGGTTGGCCTAGCGGGAGGGAAAGCACAGATACGCAGTATTTT.

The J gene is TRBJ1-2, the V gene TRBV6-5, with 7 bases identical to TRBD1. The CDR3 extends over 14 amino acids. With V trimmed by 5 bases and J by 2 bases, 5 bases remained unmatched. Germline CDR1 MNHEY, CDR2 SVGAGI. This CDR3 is CASSTDRLNYGYTF. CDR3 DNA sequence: TGTGCCAGCAGTACGGACAGGTTGAACTATGGCTACACCTTC.

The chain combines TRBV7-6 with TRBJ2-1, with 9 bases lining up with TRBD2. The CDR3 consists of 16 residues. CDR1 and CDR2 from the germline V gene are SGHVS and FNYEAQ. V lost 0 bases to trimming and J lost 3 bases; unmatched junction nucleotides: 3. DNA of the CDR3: TGTGCCAGCAGCTTAGCCACTAGCGGGTACTACAATGAGCAGTTCTTC. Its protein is CASSLATSGYYNEQFF.

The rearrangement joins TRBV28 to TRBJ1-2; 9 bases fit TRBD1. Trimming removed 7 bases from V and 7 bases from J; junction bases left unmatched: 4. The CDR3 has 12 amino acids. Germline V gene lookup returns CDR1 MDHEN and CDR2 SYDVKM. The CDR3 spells CASTRDRAGYTF. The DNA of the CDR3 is TGTGCCAGCACACGGGACAGGGCTGGCTACACCTTC.

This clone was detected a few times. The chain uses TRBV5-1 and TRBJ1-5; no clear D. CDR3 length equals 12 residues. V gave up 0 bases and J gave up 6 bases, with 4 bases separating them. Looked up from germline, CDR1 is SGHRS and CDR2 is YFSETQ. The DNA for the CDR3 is TGCGCCAGCAGCTTGGACGGTCAGCCCCAGCATTTT. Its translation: CASSLDGQPQHF.

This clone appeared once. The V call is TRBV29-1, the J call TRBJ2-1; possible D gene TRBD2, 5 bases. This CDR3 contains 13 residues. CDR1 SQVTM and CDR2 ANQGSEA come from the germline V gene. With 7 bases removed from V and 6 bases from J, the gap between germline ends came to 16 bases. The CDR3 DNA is TGCAGCGGCCGGGAACCTACGGCCAATGAGCAGTTCTTC. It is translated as CSGREPTANEQFF.

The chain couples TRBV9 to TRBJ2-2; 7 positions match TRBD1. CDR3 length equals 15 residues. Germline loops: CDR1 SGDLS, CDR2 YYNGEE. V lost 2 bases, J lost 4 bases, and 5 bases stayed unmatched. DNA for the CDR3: TGTGCCAGCAGCGTCGGGACAGTTGGCACCGGGGAGCTGTTTTTT. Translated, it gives CASSVGTVGTGELFF.

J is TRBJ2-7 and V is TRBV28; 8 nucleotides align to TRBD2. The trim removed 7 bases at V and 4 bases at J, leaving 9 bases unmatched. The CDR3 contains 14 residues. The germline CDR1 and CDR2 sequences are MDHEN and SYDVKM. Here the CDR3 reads CASTLGTSGYEQYF. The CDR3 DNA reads TGTGCCAGCACCTTGGGTACTAGCGGATACGAGCAGTACTTC.

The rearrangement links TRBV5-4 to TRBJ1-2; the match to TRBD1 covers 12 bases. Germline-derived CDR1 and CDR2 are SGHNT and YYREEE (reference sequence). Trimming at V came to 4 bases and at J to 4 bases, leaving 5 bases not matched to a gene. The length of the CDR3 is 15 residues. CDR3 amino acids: CASSRGTGGTYGYTF. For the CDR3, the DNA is TGTGCCAGCAGCCGAGGGACAGGGGGCACCTATGGCTACACCTTC.

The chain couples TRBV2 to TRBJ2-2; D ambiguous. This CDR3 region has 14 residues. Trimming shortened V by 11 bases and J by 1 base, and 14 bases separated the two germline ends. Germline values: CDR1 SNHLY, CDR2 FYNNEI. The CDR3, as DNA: TGTGCCCCGCGTTTTGCGTGGAACACCGGGGAGCTGTTTTTT. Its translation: CAPRFAWNTGELFF.

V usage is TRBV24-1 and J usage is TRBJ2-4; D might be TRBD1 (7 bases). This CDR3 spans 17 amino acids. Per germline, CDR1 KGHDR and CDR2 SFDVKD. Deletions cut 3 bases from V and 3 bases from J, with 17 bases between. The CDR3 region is CATSDQGDSGGKNIQYF. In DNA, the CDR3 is TGTGCCACCAGTGATCAGGGGGACTCAGGGGGCAAAAACATTCAGTACTTC.

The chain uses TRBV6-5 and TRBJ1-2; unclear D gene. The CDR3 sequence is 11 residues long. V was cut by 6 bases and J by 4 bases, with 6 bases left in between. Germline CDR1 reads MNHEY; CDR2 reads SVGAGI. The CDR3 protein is CASRRVYGYTF. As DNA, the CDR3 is TGTGCCAGCAGAAGAGTCTATGGCTACACCTTC.

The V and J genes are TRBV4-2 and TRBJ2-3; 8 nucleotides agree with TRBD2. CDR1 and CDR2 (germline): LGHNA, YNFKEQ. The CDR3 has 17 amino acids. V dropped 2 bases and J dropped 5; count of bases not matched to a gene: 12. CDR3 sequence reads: CASSQRDGGARGDTQYF. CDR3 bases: TGTGCCAGCAGCCAACGTGACGGGGGGGCTCGTGGAGATACGCAGTATTTT.

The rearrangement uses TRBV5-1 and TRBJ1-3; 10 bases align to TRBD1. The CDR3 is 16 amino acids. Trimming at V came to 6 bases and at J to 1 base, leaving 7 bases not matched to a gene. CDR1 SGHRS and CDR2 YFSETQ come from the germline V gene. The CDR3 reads CASKSGTGDSGNTIYF. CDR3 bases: TGCGCCAGCAAATCCGGGACAGGGGATTCTGGAAACACCATATATTTT.

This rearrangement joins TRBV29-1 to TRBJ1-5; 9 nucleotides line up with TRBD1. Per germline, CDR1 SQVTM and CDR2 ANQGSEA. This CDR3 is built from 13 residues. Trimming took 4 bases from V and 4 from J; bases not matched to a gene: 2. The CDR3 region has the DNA TGCAGCGTTGCGGACAGGGGTAATCAGCCCCAGCATTTT. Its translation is CSVADRGNQPQHF.

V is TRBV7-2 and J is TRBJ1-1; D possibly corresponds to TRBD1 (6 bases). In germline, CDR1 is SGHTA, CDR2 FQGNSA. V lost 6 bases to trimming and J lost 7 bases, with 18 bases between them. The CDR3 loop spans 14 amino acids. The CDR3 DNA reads TGTGCCAGCAGATCGGTTAGGGGGTTGGGTGAAGCTTTCTTT. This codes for CASRSVRGLGEAFF. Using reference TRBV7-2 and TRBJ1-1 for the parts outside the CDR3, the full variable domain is GAGVSQSPSNKVTEKGKDVELRCDPISGHTALYWYRQSLGQGLEFLIYFQGNSAPDKSGLPSDRFSAERTGGSVSTLTIQRTQQEDSAVYLCASRSVRGLGEAFFGQGTRLTVV.

This chain's CDR3 is CAITRQGLENTEAFF. CDR3 sequence (DNA): TGTGCCATCACCCGACAGGGGTTGGAGAACACTGAAGCTTTCTTT. The V call is TRBV10-3, the J call TRBJ1-1; 8 nucleotides agree with TRBD1. J was trimmed by 1 base and V by 7 bases; bases with no gene match: 8. Germline CDR1 and CDR2: ENHRY and SYGVKD. The length of the CDR3 is 15 residues.

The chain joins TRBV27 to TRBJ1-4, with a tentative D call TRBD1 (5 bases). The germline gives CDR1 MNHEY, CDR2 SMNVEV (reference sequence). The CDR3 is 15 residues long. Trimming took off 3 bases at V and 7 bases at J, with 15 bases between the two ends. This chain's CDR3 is CASSFKSTRVEKLFF. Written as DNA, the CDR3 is TGTGCCAGCAGTTTCAAATCTACCAGGGTTGAAAAACTGTTTTTT. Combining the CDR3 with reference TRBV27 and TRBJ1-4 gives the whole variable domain EAQVTQNPRYLITVTGKKLTVTCSQNMNHEYMSWYRQDPGLGLRQIYYSMNVEVTDKGDVPEGYKVSRKEKRNFPLILESPSPNQTSLYFCASSFKSTRVEKLFFGSGTQLSVL.

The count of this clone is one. The CDR3 DNA reads as TGTGCCAGCTCAGCCGACAGGGGCCTACCCCCTCGGGAGCAGTACTTC. Its protein product is CASSADRGLPPREQYF. This chain connects TRBV18 to TRBJ2-7, with 8 bases that match TRBD1. The CDR3 length is 16 residues. CDR1 is KGHSH, CDR2 LQKENI, per germline. J was trimmed by 7 bases and V by 5 bases; bases with no gene match: 16. Together with reference TRBV18 and TRBJ2-7, the CDR3 gives the full variable domain: NAGVMQNPRHLVRRRGQEARLRCSPMKGHSHVYWYRQLPEEGLKFMVYLQKENIIDESGMPKERFSAEFPKEGPSILRIQQVVRGDSAAYFCASSADRGLPPREQYFGPGTRLTVT.

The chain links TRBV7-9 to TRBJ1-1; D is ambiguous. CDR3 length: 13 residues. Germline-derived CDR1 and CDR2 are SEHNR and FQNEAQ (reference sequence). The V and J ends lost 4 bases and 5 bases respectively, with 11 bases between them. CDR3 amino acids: CASSSTRRTEAFF. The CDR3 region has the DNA TGTGCCAGCAGCTCAACCCGCCGGACTGAAGCTTTCTTT.

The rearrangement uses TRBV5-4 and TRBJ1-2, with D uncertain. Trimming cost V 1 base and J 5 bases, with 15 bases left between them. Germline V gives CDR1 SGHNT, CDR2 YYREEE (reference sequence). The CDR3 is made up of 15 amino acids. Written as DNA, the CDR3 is TGTGCCAGCAGCTTGTCCCGTCTGGGCGGGTATGGCTACACCTTC. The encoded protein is CASSLSRLGGYGYTF.

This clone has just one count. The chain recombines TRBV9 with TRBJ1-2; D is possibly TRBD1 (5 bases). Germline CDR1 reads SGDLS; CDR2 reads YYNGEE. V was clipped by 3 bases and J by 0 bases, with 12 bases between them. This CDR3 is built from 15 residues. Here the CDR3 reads CASSAGRPTNYGYTF. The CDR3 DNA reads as TGTGCCAGCAGCGCAGGGAGGCCTACTAACTATGGCTACACCTTC.

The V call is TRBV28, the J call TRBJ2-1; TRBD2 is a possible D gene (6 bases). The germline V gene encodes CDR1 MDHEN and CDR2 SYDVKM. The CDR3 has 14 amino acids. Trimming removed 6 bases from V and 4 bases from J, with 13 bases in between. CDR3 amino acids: CASSQSGHYNEQFF. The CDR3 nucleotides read TGTGCCAGCAGCCAAAGCGGGCATTACAATGAGCAGTTCTTC.

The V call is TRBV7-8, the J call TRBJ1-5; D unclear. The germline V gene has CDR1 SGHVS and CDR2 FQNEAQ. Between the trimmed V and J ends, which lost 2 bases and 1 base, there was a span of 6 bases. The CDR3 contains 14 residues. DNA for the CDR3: TGTGCCAGCAGCTTAAGCAGGAGCAATCAGCCCCAGCATTTT. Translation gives CASSLSRSNQPQHF.